This TCR beta chain was identified in a study of blood T cell repertoires in COVID-19. Study-wide context: Specimens from acute and convalescent COVID-19 originated in the United States, Italy and Spain. T cells, B-cell-depleted T cells, or PBMCs supplied cDNA or gDNA.

Original handling: Quantification of nucleated cells was approximated via reference gene primer amplification. Clones were read by immunoSEQ multiplex PCR, and TCRdb kept only the in-frame ones, dropping some. The V and J calls and the clone size are those of that table, but D and trimming were determined from the DNA. The sample has about 200,000 clones, around 82% seen once. The CDR3 covers 13 residues. From germline, CDR1 is SGHVS and CDR2 FQNEAQ. The ends were cut back, 10 bases at V and 3 bases at J, with 16 bases in the middle. Material: peripheral blood. The TCR comes from a human donor in a cohort sampled during active COVID-19. J is TRBJ2-7 and V is TRBV7-8; D is perhaps TRBD2 (6 bases). The CDR3 DNA follows: TGTGCCATCTCGAAGCTAGCGAACTACGAGCAGTACTTC. The encoded protein is CAISKLANYEQYF.